The clone carrying this T cell receptor (beta chain) was recorded only once. All enrollees were about 18 to 95 years old and from fewer than 25 US areas. Recovered status in Cohort 3 required two negative PCRs, clearance, or symptom resolution. The entry originates in a study of blood T cell repertoires in COVID-19. The CDR3 is 14 amino acids. Trimming pared 4 bases from V and 5 bases from J, leaving 9 bases between. Germline CDR1 is SNHLY and CDR2 is FYNNEI. Method: immunoSEQ multiplex PCR; TCRdb's copy keeps in-frame clones and lacks some. The sample consists of 200,000 to 250,000 clones, 70% to 85% of them appearing once.

The clonotype was recovered from a woman aged 60-75 years who had recovered from COVID-19. The genes are TRBV2 and TRBJ1-6; D not resolved. The source material was PBMCs or T cells enriched from blood (not recorded which). The CDR3: CASSGPVNNSPLHF. The CDR3 DNA sequence: TGTGCCAGCAGTGGGCCCGTTAATAATTCACCCCTCCACTTT.